This T cell receptor (beta chain) was captured by sequencing in a study of vaccination and CD4 T cells after COVID-19. Treatment in this sample: 10-day PBMC culture with coronavirus spike peptide pools or control peptides (ViraFEST assay). Cultures used 2 million or so PBMCs per well, about 10 IU/ml IL-2 and about 10 ug/ml peptides. Trimming pared 4 bases from V and 1 base from J, leaving 5 bases between. CDR3 length equals 11 residues. Germline values: CDR1 DFQATT, CDR2 SNEGSKA (reference sequence). Details on this clonotype: Its antigen is still unknown.

Once obtained from cultured CD4+ T cells, the DNA was sequenced using the Oncomine TCR Beta short-read assay. TCRdb called the PCR reads again in MiXCR, with one record for every CDR3 protein. The sample records 9,500 to 15,000 distinct CDR3 sequences, around 48% being singletons. The sample taken for sequencing was CD4+ T cells from blood, cultured in vitro. The source is a human donor who had recovered from COVID-19. The V gene is TRBV20-1, the J gene TRBJ2-7; D call uncertain. DNA of the CDR3: TGCAGTGCTAAAACGTCCTACGAGCAGTACTTC. The encoded protein is CSAKTSYEQYF.